Detailed here is one TCR beta chain. Data came from immunoSEQ multiplex PCR; TCRdb stores just in-frame clones and leaves some out. The sample carries over 110,000 clones, roughly 92% recorded once. Deletions cut 6 bases from V and 7 bases from J, with 15 bases between. The CDR3 is 13 amino acids. Germline V lookup: CDR1 MDHEN, CDR2 SYDVKM. This record belongs to a study of control samples from healthy donors and cancer patients. The sequencing sample was made of blood. The chain joins TRBV28 to TRBJ1-1; D call uncertain. The sequence came from a man under 40 in good health. The CDR3 reads CASSPQSRIEAFF. The DNA for the CDR3 is TGTGCCAGCAGCCCACAGAGCAGGATTGAAGCTTTCTTT.